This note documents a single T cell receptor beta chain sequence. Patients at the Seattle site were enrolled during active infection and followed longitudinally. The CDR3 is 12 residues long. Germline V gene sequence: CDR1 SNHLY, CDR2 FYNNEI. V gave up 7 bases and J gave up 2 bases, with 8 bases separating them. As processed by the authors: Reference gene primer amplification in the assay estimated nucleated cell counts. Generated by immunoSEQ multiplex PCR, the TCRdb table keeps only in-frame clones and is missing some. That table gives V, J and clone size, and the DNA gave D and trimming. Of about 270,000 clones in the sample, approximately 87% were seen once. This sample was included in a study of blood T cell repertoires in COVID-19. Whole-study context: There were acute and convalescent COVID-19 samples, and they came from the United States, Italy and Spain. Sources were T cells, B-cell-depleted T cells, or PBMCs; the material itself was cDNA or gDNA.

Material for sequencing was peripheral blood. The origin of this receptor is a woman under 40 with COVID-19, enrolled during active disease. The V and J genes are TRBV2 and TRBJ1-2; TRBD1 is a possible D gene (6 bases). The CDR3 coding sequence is TGTGCCAGCACCGACAGGAACTATGGCTACACCTTC. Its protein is CASTDRNYGYTF.